Listed below are T cell receptor beta chains from one sample, sequenced in a study of early T cells in non-severe SARS-CoV-2 infection. TCRdb recomputed calls from the 5' RACE reads with MiXCR, one row per CDR3 protein. This sample carries under 140,000 distinct CDR3 sequences, 10% to 15% of them seen once, and the ten largest clones take approximately 3.5%. The sample was whole blood, taken at baseline. All receptors derive from an adult who was a healthcare worker with PCR-confirmed SARS-CoV-2 infection or an uninfected control (not recorded which). Both conserved end residues are part of each CDR3. Fields, in order: clone size, D gene, CDR3 length, J gene, V gene, CDR3 protein, CDR3 DNA. A D gene is named only where the DNA matches it firmly. Size is stated for part of the rows, as once, few or many counts, or as a class when the clone is expanded.

- | - | 16 | TRBJ1-1 | TRBV3-1 | CASSQEGWTMGTEAFF | TGTGCCAGCAGCCAAGAGGGCTGGACAATGGGTACTGAAGCTTTCTTT
- | - | 11 | TRBJ2-5 | TRBV9 | CASSSEGTQYF | TGTGCCAGCAGCTCAGAGGGGACCCAGTACTTC
- | TRBD1 | 16 | TRBJ2-1 | TRBV18 | CASSSRTGETYNEQFF | TGTGCCAGCTCATCCCGGACAGGGGAGACCTACAATGAGCAGTTCTTC
few | - | 14 | TRBJ2-1 | TRBV9 | CASERISSYNEQFF | TGTGCCAGCGAGCGGATAAGCTCCTACAATGAGCAGTTCTTC
- | TRBD2 | 15 | TRBJ2-3 | TRBV5-1 | CASSLEEGLADTQYF | TGCGCCAGCAGCTTGGAAGAGGGACTAGCGGATACGCAGTATTTT
few | TRBD2 | 13 | TRBJ2-1 | TRBV9 | CASSPGTSNEQFF | TGTGCCAGCAGCCCCGGGACTAGCAATGAGCAGTTCTTC
- | TRBD1 | 15 | TRBJ1-2 | TRBV20-1 | CSARGRDRVGYGYTF | TGCAGTGCTAGAGGAAGGGACAGGGTAGGCTATGGCTACACCTTC
many | TRBD2 | 15 | TRBJ2-7 | TRBV4-1 | CASSSGTSGIYEQYF | TGCGCCAGCAGCTCCGGGACTAGCGGGATCTACGAGCAGTACTTC
few | TRBD2 | 16 | TRBJ2-1 | TRBV5-1 | CASSPRGSGGYNEQFF | TGCGCCAGCAGCCCCCGAGGTAGCGGGGGATACAATGAGCAGTTCTTC
- | - | 14 | TRBJ1-1 | TRBV27 | CASSQMGRYTEAFF | TGTGCCAGCAGTCAAATGGGACGGTACACTGAAGCTTTCTTT
- | TRBD2 | 14 | TRBJ2-1 | TRBV7-2 | CASSKGLAGNEQFF | TGTGCCAGCAGCAAGGGACTAGCGGGGAATGAGCAGTTCTTC
- | TRBD1 | 15 | TRBJ2-7 | TRBV5-5 | CASRNPGQGAYEQYF | TGTGCCAGCAGAAACCCAGGGCAGGGGGCCTACGAGCAGTACTTC
few | TRBD2 | 15 | TRBJ2-7 | TRBV7-3 | CASSPTSGVYGEQYF | TGTGCCAGCAGCCCAACTAGCGGGGTCTACGGCGAGCAGTACTTC
few | TRBD1 | 13 | TRBJ1-3 | TRBV10-1 | CASIRGRGNTIYF | TGCGCCAGCATCAGGGGGCGAGGAAACACCATATATTTT
- | - | 13 | TRBJ1-1 | TRBV11-2 | CASSFAPNTEAFF | TGTGCCAGCAGCTTTGCCCCCAACACTGAAGCTTTCTTT
many | TRBD1 | 14 | TRBJ1-5 | TRBV6-1 | CASSEAGGDQPQHF | TGTGCCAGCAGTGAAGCAGGGGGCGACCAGCCCCAGCATTTT
- | - | 15 | TRBJ2-3 | TRBV11-2 | CASSLGRELTDTQYF | TGTGCCAGCAGCTTAGGGAGGGAGTTAACAGATACGCAGTATTTT
few | - | 16 | TRBJ2-6 | TRBV5-1 | CASSLAGAGGANVLTF | TGCGCCAGCAGCTTGGCAGGGGCAGGTGGGGCCAACGTCCTGACTTTC
few | - | 16 | TRBJ1-2 | TRBV6-5 | CASRGQGTYYSAGYTF | TGTGCCAGCAGGGGGCAGGGAACGTACTACTCGGCTGGCTACACCTTC
few | - | 12 | TRBJ2-1 | TRBV5-1 | CASSLPSGEQFF | TGCGCCAGCAGCTTGCCTTCTGGAGAGCAGTTCTTC
- | - | 11 | TRBJ1-5 | TRBV12-3/TRBV12-4 | CASFSNQPQHF | TGTGCCAGCTTTAGCAATCAGCCCCAGCATTTT
many | - | 17 | TRBJ1-5 | TRBV4-1 | CASSQVDMGFSNQPQHF | TGCGCCAGCAGCCAAGTAGACATGGGGTTTAGCAATCAGCCCCAGCATTTT
many | - | 16 | TRBJ1-6 | TRBV3-1 | CASSGEGSSYNSPLHF | TGTGCCAGCAGCGGAGAGGGGTCCTCCTATAATTCACCCCTCCACTTT
few | TRBD1 | 17 | TRBJ2-3 | TRBV10-3 | CAISGYEGDRGADTQYF | TGTGCCATCAGTGGGTATGAGGGGGACAGGGGAGCAGATACGCAGTATTTT
- | - | 12 | TRBJ1-5 | TRBV24-1 | CATSGDNQPQHF | TGTGCCACCAGCGGGGACAATCAGCCCCAGCATTTT
few | - | 13 | TRBJ2-1 | TRBV24-1 | CATSGLRGGEQFF | TGTGCCACCAGTGGTCTTAGAGGAGGGGAGCAGTTCTTC
- | TRBD1 | 16 | TRBJ1-5 | TRBV5-6 | CASSLEKGAINQPQHF | TGTGCCAGCAGCTTGGAGAAGGGGGCCATTAATCAGCCCCAGCATTTT
many | TRBD1 | 15 | TRBJ2-6 | TRBV29-1 | CSVEDRGSGANVLTF | TGCAGCGTCGAGGACAGGGGTTCAGGGGCCAACGTCCTGACTTTC
- | TRBD1 | 15 | TRBJ1-1 | TRBV20-1 | CSARSRDRVSVEAFF | TGCAGTGCTAGGAGTCGGGACAGGGTGTCGGTTGAAGCTTTCTTT
once | TRBD2 | 16 | TRBJ2-7 | TRBV6-1 | CASSEATSGRWYEQYF | TGTGCCAGCAGTGAGGCCACCAGCGGGAGGTGGTACGAGCAGTACTTC
- | - | 14 | TRBJ1-2 | TRBV12-3/TRBV12-4 | CASSPRGGASGYTF | TGTGCCAGCAGCCCAAGGGGGGGCGCGAGTGGCTACACCTTC
few | - | 14 | TRBJ2-7 | TRBV3-1 | CASSQDMAIYEQYF | TGTGCCAGCAGCCAAGATATGGCTATCTACGAGCAGTACTTC
- | TRBD2 | 16 | TRBJ2-3 | TRBV20-1 | CSANSGGVLNTDTQYF | TGCAGTGCTAATAGCGGGGGGGTGCTGAACACAGATACGCAGTATTTT
many | TRBD1 | 14 | TRBJ2-7 | TRBV19 | CASSPGQGVYEQYF | TGTGCCAGTAGTCCGGGACAGGGGGTTTACGAGCAGTACTTC
many | - | 14 | TRBJ2-2 | TRBV7-3 | CASSLTGNTGELFF | TGTGCCAGCAGCTTAACAGGGAACACCGGGGAGCTGTTTTTT
- | - | 15 | TRBJ1-3 | TRBV9 | CASSAGPFSGNTIYF | TGTGCCAGCAGCGCTGGACCGTTCTCTGGAAACACCATATATTTT
- | TRBD1 | 14 | TRBJ2-7 | TRBV6-1 | CASSLRTGIYEQYF | TGTGCCAGCAGTCTGCGGACAGGAATCTACGAGCAGTACTTC
- | TRBD1 | 14 | TRBJ1-2 | TRBV28 | CASTKQGKYYGYTF | TGTGCCAGCACCAAACAGGGGAAATACTATGGCTACACCTTC
few | TRBD1 | 16 | TRBJ2-4 | TRBV6-5 | CASSLGQALAKNIQYF | TGTGCCAGCAGCCTGGGACAGGCATTAGCCAAAAACATTCAGTACTTC
few | - | 14 | TRBJ2-2 | TRBV18 | CASRNRTGTGELFF | TGTGCCAGCCGGAACCGCACGGGCACCGGGGAGCTGTTTTTT
few | - | 15 | TRBJ1-5 | TRBV29-1 | CSVAEGFLGNQPQHF | TGCAGCGTGGCCGAGGGTTTCCTTGGCAATCAGCCCCAGCATTTT
- | - | 11 | TRBJ1-6 | TRBV3-1 | CASRQVGPLHF | TGTGCCAGCCGACAGGTGGGACCCCTCCACTTT
- | - | 12 | TRBJ2-5 | TRBV6-5 | CASRGLQETQYF | TGTGCCAGCAGGGGACTTCAAGAGACCCAGTACTTC
- | TRBD1 | 14 | TRBJ1-1 | TRBV5-1 | CASKGQGVNTEAFF | TGCGCCAGCAAAGGACAGGGGGTGAACACTGAAGCTTTCTTT
few | TRBD1 | 14 | TRBJ1-2 | TRBV2 | CASSEGGRGYGYTF | TGTGCCAGCAGTGAAGGCGGCAGGGGGTACGGCTACACCTTC
few | - | 15 | TRBJ2-7 | TRBV4-2 | CASSLFEGSSYEQYF | TGTGCCAGCAGCCTCTTTGAGGGAAGCTCCTACGAGCAGTACTTC
few | - | 13 | TRBJ1-1 | TRBV12-3/TRBV12-4 | CASSLVGDTEAFF | TGTGCCAGCAGTTTAGTAGGAGACACTGAAGCTTTCTTT
many | - | 12 | TRBJ1-2 | TRBV2 | CASTVRGGGYTF | TGTGCCAGCACCGTCCGGGGAGGAGGCTACACCTTC
- | - | 14 | TRBJ2-1 | TRBV11-2 | CASSLVRLPNEQFF | TGTGCCAGCAGCTTAGTTAGACTGCCCAATGAGCAGTTCTTC
few | - | 13 | TRBJ2-1 | TRBV7-3 | CASSPGDVNEQFF | TGTGCCAGCAGCCCAGGGGACGTCAATGAGCAGTTCTTC
- | - | 15 | TRBJ2-7 | TRBV5-4 | CASSLAEEGSYEQYF | TGTGCCAGCAGCTTGGCGGAGGAAGGCTCCTACGAGCAGTACTTC
few | TRBD1 | 15 | TRBJ1-6 | TRBV20-1 | CSASETGSYNSPLHF | TGCAGTGCTAGTGAGACAGGGTCCTATAATTCACCCCTCCACTTT
many | TRBD2 | 16 | TRBJ2-6 | TRBV29-1 | CSVIGLAGSGANVLTF | TGCAGCGTTATCGGACTAGCAGGCTCTGGGGCCAACGTCCTGACTTTC
many | - | 18 | TRBJ2-6 | TRBV18 | CASSPRDTLGSGANVLTF | TGTGCCAGCTCACCCCGGGACACCCTGGGCTCTGGGGCCAACGTCCTGACTTTC
- | - | 16 | TRBJ2-3 | TRBV20-1 | CSAFTTGTPSTDTQYF | TGCAGTGCCTTCACCACCGGGACTCCAAGCACAGATACGCAGTATTTT
few | - | 13 | TRBJ1-1 | TRBV20-1 | CSAMGWVAPEAFF | TGCAGTGCTATGGGATGGGTAGCGCCTGAAGCTTTCTTT
few | TRBD1 | 15 | TRBJ1-1 | TRBV4-1 | CASSRDTGGNTEAFF | TGCGCCAGCAGCCGAGATACAGGGGGCAACACTGAAGCTTTCTTT
few | - | 15 | TRBJ2-7 | TRBV12-3/TRBV12-4 | CASSPRLGLTYEQYF | TGTGCCAGCAGTCCCCGTCTCGGGTTAACCTACGAGCAGTACTTC
- | - | 11 | TRBJ1-6 | TRBV16 | CASSQSTPLHF | TGTGCCAGCAGCCAATCTACACCCCTCCACTTT